These T cell receptor beta chains were read from a single sample in a study of early T cells in non-severe SARS-CoV-2 infection. Each CDR3 protein gets one entry after TCRdb re-called the 5' RACE reads with MiXCR. This sample has around 50,000 distinct CDR3 sequences, with over 7.5% found just once. The material sequenced was whole blood. Receptors originate from an adult who was a healthcare worker with PCR-confirmed SARS-CoV-2 infection or an uninfected control (not recorded which). Both conserved end residues are part of each CDR3. Size is omitted from some rows. Given values are once, few, many or a class for expanded clones.

v_gene | abundance | CDR3aa
TRBV5-4 | many | CASSMAQQPNEQFF
TRBV6-6 | many | CASSYGVEETQYF
TRBV29-1 | . | CSVVTRGSEQYF
TRBV28 | few | CASREVAGIYEQYF
TRBV7-6 | few | CASSQGGTNEQFF
TRBV9 | many | CASSGIGTGKSPLHF
TRBV5-5 | few | CASSLESGAYGYTF
TRBV7-8 | many | CASSLASGRPYNEQFF
TRBV6-4 | many | CASSDKDGKGFF
TRBV28 | many | CASIPSGSTDTQYF
TRBV12-3/TRBV12-4 | few | CASSLRVSRDTPYEQYF
TRBV20-1 | many | CSAATGTGRGYTF
TRBV12-3/TRBV12-4 | . | CASRLGQYGYTF
TRBV7-9 | many | CASSSGLAGVGEQFF
TRBV5-6 | few | CASSLSWASSYEQYF
TRBV20-1 | . | CSAPGTGNYEQYF
TRBV7-3 | . | CASSYARRLDSYNEQFF
TRBV28 | . | CASSLSPGQNYGYTF
TRBV19 | many | CASSLGPLYGYTF
TRBV12-3/TRBV12-4 | many | CASSLPAQRGTYNEQFF
TRBV4-2 | many | CASSQDDLLGDQAFF
TRBV9 | few | CASSVVDGELFF
TRBV28 | many | CASLTSGGGHGYTF